A selection of T cell receptor beta chains follows, all from one sample in a study of T cell repertoires in cytomegalovirus infection. TCRdb processed the reads anew with MiXCR; each CDR3 protein has one entry. The repertoire has under 200,000 distinct CDR3 sequences, about 15% of them found once; the top ten carry 18%. Sequencing was carried out using CD8+ T cells from PBMCs. The receptor source for this set is a human donor in good health (CMV status not recorded). Some clones in this sample may be carry-over from other donors' samples. CDR3s include the opening cysteine and the closing phenylalanine or tryptophan. Fields, in order: J gene, V gene, CDR3 protein.

TRBJ2-1 TRBV7-2 CASSLGWERGGLSLEQFF
TRBJ2-3 TRBV2 CASSRDRGTDTQYF
TRBJ1-5 TRBV12-3/TRBV12-4 CASRTGLRDQPQHF
TRBJ2-7 TRBV25-1 CASSDPGDYEQYF
TRBJ2-7 TRBV12-3/TRBV12-4 CASSPRDSSYEQYF
TRBJ2-1 TRBV7-2 CASSLESPSGGRSYNEQFF
TRBJ1-1 TRBV6-4 CASSPDTVGEAFF
TRBJ1-4 TRBV20-1 CSAQPRGQGEKLFF
TRBJ2-1 TRBV7-2 CASSSPGQGTHEQFF
TRBJ1-6 TRBV7-6 CASSLKGSSYNSPLHF
TRBJ1-1 TRBV7-2 CASSGGTGQNTEAFF
TRBJ2-7 TRBV12-5 CASGQGYYEQYF
TRBJ2-1 TRBV7-6 CASSPRASGRLSEQFF
TRBJ2-7 TRBV6-2/TRBV6-3 CASSSGRIGLLYEQYF
TRBJ1-1 TRBV7-9 CASSFWTDTEAFF
TRBJ2-7 TRBV28 CASSLAGEVYEQYF
TRBJ1-3 TRBV28 CASSFGGAGNTIYF
TRBJ2-7 TRBV28 CASSFLGYYEQYF
TRBJ2-7 TRBV7-8 CASSFVGGSDEQYF
TRBJ2-5 TRBV11-2 CASSLGPSGQETQYF
TRBJ2-5 TRBV6-5 CASSPRHLAKETQYF
TRBJ2-7 TRBV6-2/TRBV6-3 CASRGLAGRHEQYF
TRBJ1-5 TRBV27 CASSPTTGEGQPQHF
TRBJ1-1 TRBV7-9 CASSSPGSTVAFF
TRBJ2-1 TRBV2 CASSEYRPNEQFF
TRBJ2-1 TRBV11-2 CASSELKREALLDEQFF
TRBJ2-1 TRBV13 CASIPSGLASSYNEQFF
TRBJ1-1 TRBV29-1 CSVEDRVSLNTEAFF
TRBJ2-1 TRBV7-3 CASSVLRSGNEQFF
TRBJ1-2 TRBV7-9 CASSLAGAREGYGYTF
TRBJ2-1 TRBV5-6 CASSIQGGLAGGYRNEQFF
TRBJ2-7 TRBV7-2 CASSPMGTGGYEQYF
TRBJ2-1 TRBV7-7 CASSSVLFREQFF
TRBJ1-2 TRBV7-2 CASSFDRQYGYTF
TRBJ1-4 TRBV10-3 CAISPLATNEKLFF
TRBJ2-1 TRBV5-6 CASSLGTATQFF
TRBJ2-1 TRBV7-8 CASSPRWDRADEQFF
TRBJ1-1 TRBV7-2 CASSSHQRQGEAFF
TRBJ1-2 TRBV7-6 CASSLEPGTTRGYTF
TRBJ1-2 TRBV2 CASTHAWGPNYGYTF
TRBJ1-4 TRBV25-1 CASQLGQGLFF
TRBJ2-7 TRBV7-3 CASSLTPGYEQYF
TRBJ2-7 TRBV7-3 CASSLTPSREQYF
TRBJ2-1 TRBV29-1 CSVGPRDRAYNEQFF
TRBJ1-2 TRBV29-1 CSVQGGTNYGYTF
TRBJ2-2 TRBV20-1 CSARGGDTGELFF
TRBJ1-1 TRBV28 CASSHLNTEAFF
TRBJ1-1 TRBV7-9 CASTVGSTEAFF
TRBJ2-7 TRBV24-1 CATSDSSQRESYEQYF
TRBJ2-1 TRBV7-6 CASSLRRLAGETVNNEQFF
TRBJ2-7 TRBV7-8 CASSKGVGGPAEQYF
TRBJ2-1 TRBV7-6 CASSLGNRDWLNEQFF